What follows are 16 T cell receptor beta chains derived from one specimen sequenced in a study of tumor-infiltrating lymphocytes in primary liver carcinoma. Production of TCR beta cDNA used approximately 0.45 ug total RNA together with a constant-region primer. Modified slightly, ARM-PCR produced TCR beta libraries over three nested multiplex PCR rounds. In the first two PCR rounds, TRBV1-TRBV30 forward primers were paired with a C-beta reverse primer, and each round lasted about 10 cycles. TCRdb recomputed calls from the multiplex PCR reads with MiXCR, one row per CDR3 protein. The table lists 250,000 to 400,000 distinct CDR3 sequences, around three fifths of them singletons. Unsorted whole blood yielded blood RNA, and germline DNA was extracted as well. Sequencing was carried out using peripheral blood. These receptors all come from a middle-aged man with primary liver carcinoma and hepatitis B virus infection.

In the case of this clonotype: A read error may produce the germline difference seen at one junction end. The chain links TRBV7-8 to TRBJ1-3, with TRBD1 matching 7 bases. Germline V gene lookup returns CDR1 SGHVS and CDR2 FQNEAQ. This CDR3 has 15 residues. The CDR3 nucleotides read TGTGCCAGCAGCTTAGTTACAGGGGCTGGGAACACCATATATTTT. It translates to CASSLVTGAGNTIYF.

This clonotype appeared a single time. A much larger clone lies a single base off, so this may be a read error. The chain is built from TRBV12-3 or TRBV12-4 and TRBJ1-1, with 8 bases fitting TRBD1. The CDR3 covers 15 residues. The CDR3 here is CVSSRTGFGSTEAFF. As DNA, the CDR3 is TGTGTCAGCAGTCGGACAGGGTTTGGTTCCACTGAAGCTTTCTTT.

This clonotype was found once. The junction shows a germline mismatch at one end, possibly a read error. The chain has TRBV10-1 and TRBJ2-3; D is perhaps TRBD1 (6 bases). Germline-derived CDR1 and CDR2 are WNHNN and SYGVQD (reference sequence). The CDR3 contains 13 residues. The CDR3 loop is CSSSAQGLNTQYF. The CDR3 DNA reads TGCTCCAGCAGTGCACAGGGTTTGAATACGCAGTATTTT.

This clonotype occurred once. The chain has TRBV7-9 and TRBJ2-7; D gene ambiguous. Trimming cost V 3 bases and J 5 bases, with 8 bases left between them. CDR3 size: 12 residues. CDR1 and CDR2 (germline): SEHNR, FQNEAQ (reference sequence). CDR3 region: CASSFENNEQYF. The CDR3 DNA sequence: TGTGCCAGCAGCTTTGAGAACAACGAGCAGTACTTC.

The DNA for the CDR3 is TGCGCCAGCAGCCTCTTATGGGGATCTGGAAACACCATATATTTT. It codes for CASSLLWGSGNTIYF. The chain has TRBV5-1 and TRBJ1-3; D gene unclear. Germline V CDR1 and CDR2: SGHRS, YFSETQ. Trimming removed 4 bases from V and 1 base from J, with 12 bases in between. The CDR3 is 15 residues long.

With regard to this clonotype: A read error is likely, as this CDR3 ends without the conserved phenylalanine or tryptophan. CDR3 bases: TGTACCAGCAGCTTACTCGGAGGGTGGCAATACAATGAGCAGTTCATC. Translation gives CTSSLLGGWQYNEQFI. The V and J genes are TRBV12-3 or TRBV12-4 and TRBJ2-1, with D possibly matching TRBD2 (6 bases). CDR3 length equals 16 residues.

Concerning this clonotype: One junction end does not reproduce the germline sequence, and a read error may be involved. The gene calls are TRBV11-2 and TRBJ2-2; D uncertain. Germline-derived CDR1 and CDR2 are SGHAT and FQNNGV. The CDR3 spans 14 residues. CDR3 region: CASILAGLTGELFF. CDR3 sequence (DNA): TGTGCCAGCATCTTAGCTGGGCTCACCGGGGAGCTGTTTTTT.

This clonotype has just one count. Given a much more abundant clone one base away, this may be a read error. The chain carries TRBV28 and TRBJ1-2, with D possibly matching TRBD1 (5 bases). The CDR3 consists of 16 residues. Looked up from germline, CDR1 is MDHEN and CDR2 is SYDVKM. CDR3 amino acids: CASSRGGAGSNYGHTF. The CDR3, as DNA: TGTGCCAGCAGCCGGGGGGGAGCCGGCTCTAACTATGGCCACACCTTC.

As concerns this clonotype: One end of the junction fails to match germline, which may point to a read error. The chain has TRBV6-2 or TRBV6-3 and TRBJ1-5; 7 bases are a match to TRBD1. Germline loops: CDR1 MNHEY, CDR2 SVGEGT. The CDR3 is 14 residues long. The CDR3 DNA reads TGTACCAGCAGGATGACAGGGAATAATCAGCCCCAGCATTTT. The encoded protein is CTSRMTGNNQPQHF.

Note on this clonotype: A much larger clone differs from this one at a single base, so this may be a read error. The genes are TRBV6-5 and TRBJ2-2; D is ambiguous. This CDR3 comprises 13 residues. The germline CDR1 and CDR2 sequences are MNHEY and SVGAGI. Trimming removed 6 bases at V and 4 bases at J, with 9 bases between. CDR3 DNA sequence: TGTGCCAGCAGCCGTGAGACCACCGGGGAGCTGTTTTTT. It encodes CASSRETTGELFF.

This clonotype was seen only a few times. CDR3 sequence: CASSFGGTGPYNEQFF. The DNA for the CDR3 is TGCGCCAGCAGCTTTGGCGGGACGGGCCCCTACAATGAGCAGTTCTTC. The rearrangement uses TRBV5-1 and TRBJ2-1; maybe TRBD2 (6 bases). The CDR3 extends over 16 amino acids. Trimming removed 2 bases from V and 2 bases from J, with 14 bases in between. Germline CDR1 SGHRS, CDR2 YFSETQ. Full variable domain (missing parts from reference TRBV5-1 and TRBJ2-1): KAGVTQTPRYLIKTRGQQVTLSCSPISGHRSVSWYQQTPGQGLQFLFEYFSETQRNKGNFPGRFSGRQFSNSRSEMNVSTLELGDSALYLCASSFGGTGPYNEQFFGPGTRLTVL.

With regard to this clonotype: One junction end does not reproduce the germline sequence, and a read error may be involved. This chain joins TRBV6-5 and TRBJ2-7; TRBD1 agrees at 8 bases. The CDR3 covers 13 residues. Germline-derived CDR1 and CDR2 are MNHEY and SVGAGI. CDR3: CASRGTGEYEHYF. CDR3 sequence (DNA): TGTGCAAGCAGGGGGACAGGCGAGTACGAGCACTACTTC.

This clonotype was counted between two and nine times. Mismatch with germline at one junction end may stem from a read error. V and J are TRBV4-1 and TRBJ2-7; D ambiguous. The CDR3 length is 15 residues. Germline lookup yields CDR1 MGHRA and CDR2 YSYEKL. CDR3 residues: CVSSQGRQAIGEQYF. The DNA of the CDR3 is TGCGTCAGCAGCCAAGGACGTCAGGCCATTGGAGAGCAGTACTTC.

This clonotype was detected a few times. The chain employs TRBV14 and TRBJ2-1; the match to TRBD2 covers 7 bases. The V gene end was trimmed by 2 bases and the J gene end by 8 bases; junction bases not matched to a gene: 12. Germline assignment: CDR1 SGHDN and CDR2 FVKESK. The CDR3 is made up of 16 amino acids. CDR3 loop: CASSQTGLVRIDEQFF. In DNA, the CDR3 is TGTGCCAGCAGCCAAACAGGACTAGTAAGAATTGATGAGCAGTTCTTC.

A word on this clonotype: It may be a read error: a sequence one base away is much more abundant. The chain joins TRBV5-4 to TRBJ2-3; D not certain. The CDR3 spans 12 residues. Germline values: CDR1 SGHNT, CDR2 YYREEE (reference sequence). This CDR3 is CASSLEGDTQCF. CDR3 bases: TGTGCCAGCAGCTTGGAAGGAGATACGCAGTGTTTT.

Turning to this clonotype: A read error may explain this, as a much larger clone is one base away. The CDR3 spells CASSYLVGVFNEQFF. The DNA for the CDR3 is TGTGCCAGCAGTTACCTAGTGGGAGTTTTTAATGAGCAGTTCTTC. V usage is TRBV6-5 and J usage is TRBJ2-1; possible D gene TRBD2, 5 bases. Germline lookup yields CDR1 MNHEY and CDR2 SVGAGI. Trimming left V 2 bases short and J 7 bases short, with 15 bases between. The CDR3 has 15 amino acids.